The next 14 T cell receptor beta chains were all read from a single sample in a study of beta chain features in type 1 diabetes (dated by TCRdb to the late 2010s). What the work shows at the level of the full study, not this receptor alone: A moderate but significant shortening of TCRB CDR3 length was observed in type 1 diabetes patients in all four CD4+ subsets.

These TCRs are of unknown antigen specificity. Libraries were constructed by the immunoSEQ multiplex PCR assay. The entire isolated RNA was reverse transcribed using the High Capacity cDNA Reverse Transcription Kit, and thus expressed TCRB transcripts were sequenced. TCRdb took over this immuneACCESS table, retaining in-frame rearrangements with V and J assigned. Such tables are incomplete; in checked studies, under half of the missing clones stem from an unresolved V gene, and the remainder is unexplained. Across this sample there are 600,000 or so clones, with 9.5% to 15% seen only once. Of the sample, around 0.12% is held by the ten largest clones. Sequencing was carried out using naive CD4+ T cells from blood. In the paper's terms, the cell subset or site label means: true naive CD4+ T cells. The receptor set was obtained from a man aged 25 to 40 with type 1 diabetes.

This chain connects TRBV9 to TRBJ1-2; 8 bases line up with TRBD1. In germline, CDR1 is SGDLS, CDR2 YYNGEE. The junction had 4 bases not matched to a gene; V was cut back by 4 bases and J by 5 bases. CDR3 length: 13 residues. CDR3: CASSLQGAYGYTF. CDR3 sequence (DNA): TGTGCCAGCAGCCTCCAGGGGGCTTATGGCTACACCTTC.

This clone was found many times. Other DNA sequences in the sample encode the same CDR3. The rearrangement joins TRBV2 to TRBJ2-7, with D possibly TRBD2 on 6 matching bases. In germline, CDR1 is SNHLY, CDR2 FYNNEI. V was trimmed by 3 bases and J by 5 bases, leaving 8 bases between them. CDR3 length: 12 residues. CDR3: CASSDRGNEQYF. The CDR3 bases are TGTGCCAGCAGTGACCGGGGGAACGAGCAGTACTTC.

The J gene is TRBJ1-4, the V gene TRBV7-9, with D possibly being TRBD1 (5 bases). Germline V gene sequence: CDR1 SEHNR, CDR2 FQNEAQ (reference sequence). The germline V and J ends were trimmed by 5 bases and 7 bases, with 11 bases remaining between them. This CDR3 spans 13 amino acids. CDR3 sequence: CASSLRDGEKLFF. The CDR3 DNA reads TGTGCCAGCAGCCTCCGGGACGGTGAAAAACTGTTTTTT.

V is TRBV7-8 and J is TRBJ2-7, with 9 bases aligning to TRBD1. The CDR3 sequence is 14 residues long. Germline CDR1 and CDR2: SGHVS and FQNEAQ. J lost 6 bases, V lost 4 bases, and 7 bases had no gene match. In nucleotides, the CDR3 is TGTGCCAGCAGCTCCGGGACAGGGTATCGCGAGCAGTACTTC. Translated: CASSSGTGYREQYF.

This clone was observed a few times. The chain couples TRBV7-2 to TRBJ1-1; D may be TRBD1 (5 bases). This CDR3 has 14 amino acids. V lost 4 bases and J lost 1, with 10 bases in between. The germline V gene has CDR1 SGHTA and CDR2 FQGNSA. The DNA for the CDR3 is TGTGCCAGCAGCTCACAGGTCTCGAACACTGAAGCTTTCTTT. Its translation: CASSSQVSNTEAFF.

The chain joins TRBV7-8 to TRBJ2-1; the match to TRBD1 covers 9 bases. In germline, CDR1 is SGHVS, CDR2 FQNEAQ. V shed 5 bases, J shed 4 bases, and the junction held 9 bases outside the gene matches. The CDR3 spans 16 residues. The CDR3 sequence is CASSQVTGGWYNEQFF. In DNA form, the CDR3 reads TGTGCCAGCAGCCAAGTAACAGGGGGCTGGTACAATGAGCAGTTCTTC.

The chain joins TRBV2 to TRBJ1-6; D is unresolved. CDR1 is SNHLY and CDR2 is FYNNEI in the germline V gene. V was shortened by 4 bases and J by 8 bases, with 6 bases between the two germline ends. The CDR3 is 12 residues long. The CDR3 coding sequence is TGTGCCAGCAGTGTGATCTATTCACCCCTCCACTTT. Residues: CASSVIYSPLHF.

V is TRBV19 and J is TRBJ1-5; 7 bases line up with TRBD1. This CDR3 has 14 residues. J lost 10 bases, V lost 5 bases, and 11 bases had no gene match. Germline V gene data show CDR1 as LNHDA and CDR2 as SQIVND (reference sequence). This chain's CDR3 is CASSSDRPISPQHF. DNA for the CDR3: TGTGCCAGTAGTTCGGACAGGCCGATCAGCCCCCAGCATTTT.

This clone turned up a few times. The chain links TRBV15 to TRBJ1-2; D gene uncertain. Germline V gene data show CDR1 as LNHNV and CDR2 as YYDKDF (reference sequence). The CDR3 loop spans 12 amino acids. The germline V and J ends were trimmed by 4 bases and 3 bases, with 6 bases remaining between them. The DNA for the CDR3 is TGTGCCACCAGCATTGGGGACTATGGCTACACCTTC. Translated: CATSIGDYGYTF.

There are a few counts of this clone. The V call is TRBV7-2, the J call TRBJ1-6; tentative D call: TRBD1 (5 bases). The CDR3 consists of 13 residues. Deletions cut 3 bases from V and 13 bases from J, with 13 bases between. CDR1 SGHTA and CDR2 FQGNSA come from the germline V gene. Written as DNA, the CDR3 is TGTGCCAGCAGCTTGGATTTTCAGGGCCCCCTCCACTTT. It translates to CASSLDFQGPLHF.

In this sample, this clone turned up a few times. The chain links TRBV9 to TRBJ1-1; D unclear. Germline CDR1 reads SGDLS; CDR2 reads YYNGEE. The CDR3 loop spans 14 amino acids. Trimming removed 0 bases from V and 2 bases from J, with 8 bases in between. The CDR3 reads CASSVGADNTEAFF. The CDR3 DNA is TGTGCCAGCAGCGTAGGGGCGGACAACACTGAAGCTTTCTTT. The complete variable domain, with remaining parts taken from reference TRBV9 and TRBJ1-1, reads DSGVTQTPKHLITATGQRVTLRCSPRSGDLSVYWYQQSLDQGLQFLIQYYNGEERAKGNILERFSAQQFPDLHSELNLSSLELGDSALYFCASSVGADNTEAFFGQGTRLTVV.

This clone has more than one count but fewer than ten. V gene TRBV7-2 combines with J gene TRBJ2-5, with 9 bases that match TRBD2. Unmatched junction bases numbered 9, after V lost 5 bases and J lost 5 bases. The CDR3 has 15 amino acids. Germline CDR1 and CDR2: SGHTA and FQGNSA. In DNA form, the CDR3 reads TGTGCCAGCAGCCTCAGAGCGGGACTAGCCGAGACCCAGTACTTC. Encoded protein: CASSLRAGLAETQYF.

Only a few counts were recorded for this clone. V is TRBV28 and J is TRBJ2-3; 13 bases map to TRBD2. Germline loops: CDR1 MDHEN, CDR2 SYDVKM. The CDR3 runs to 17 residues. Germline trimming cut 7 bases from V and 0 bases from J; bases unmatched to any gene: 7. The CDR3 loop is CASTGTSGAPSTDTQYF. The CDR3 DNA is TGTGCCAGCACCGGGACTAGCGGGGCCCCGAGCACAGATACGCAGTATTTT.

This clone has only a few counts. The chain is built from TRBV5-4 and TRBJ2-2; 8 nucleotides agree with TRBD1. J gave up 6 bases and V 5 bases, and 9 bases lay outside the gene matches. This CDR3 is built from 15 residues. The germline V gene has CDR1 SGHNT and CDR2 YYREEE (reference sequence). The CDR3 DNA is TGTGCCAGCAGTTCTGGACAGGGAAGAGCCGGGGAGCTGTTTTTT. Protein: CASSSGQGRAGELFF.